This T cell receptor beta chain was profiled in a study of CD8 T cells in Susac syndrome. Study details: Sequencing included Susac syndrome patients, five or six of them with active disease and roughly eight in remission. Treatment at blood withdrawal was none, corticosteroids, or intravenous immunoglobulin alone in Susac syndrome patients.

Roughly 0.45 to 1 ug RNA was reverse transcribed with random hexamers. TCRdb re-derived calls from the immunoSEQ multiplex PCR reads in MiXCR, one entry per CDR3 protein. The data hold roughly 80,000 distinct CDR3 sequences, with around 94% observed a single time. Trimming cost V 5 bases and J 0 bases, with 11 bases left between them. Germline V gene data show CDR1 as SGHRS and CDR2 as YFSETQ. The CDR3 contains 15 residues. Sequencing targeted TCR beta in T cells from blood (CD8+ and CD4+). FACS enriched CD8+ TEMRA cells, while bulk CD8+ and CD4+ were negatively isolated. The origin of this receptor is a human donor with Susac syndrome. Source material: CD8+ T cells from PBMCs. The chain couples TRBV5-1 to TRBJ2-2; the D gene is possibly TRBD1 (6 bases). CDR3 loop: CASSPGTTNTGELFF. CDR3 in DNA: TGCGCCAGCAGTCCCGGGACAACGAACACCGGGGAGCTGTTTTTT.